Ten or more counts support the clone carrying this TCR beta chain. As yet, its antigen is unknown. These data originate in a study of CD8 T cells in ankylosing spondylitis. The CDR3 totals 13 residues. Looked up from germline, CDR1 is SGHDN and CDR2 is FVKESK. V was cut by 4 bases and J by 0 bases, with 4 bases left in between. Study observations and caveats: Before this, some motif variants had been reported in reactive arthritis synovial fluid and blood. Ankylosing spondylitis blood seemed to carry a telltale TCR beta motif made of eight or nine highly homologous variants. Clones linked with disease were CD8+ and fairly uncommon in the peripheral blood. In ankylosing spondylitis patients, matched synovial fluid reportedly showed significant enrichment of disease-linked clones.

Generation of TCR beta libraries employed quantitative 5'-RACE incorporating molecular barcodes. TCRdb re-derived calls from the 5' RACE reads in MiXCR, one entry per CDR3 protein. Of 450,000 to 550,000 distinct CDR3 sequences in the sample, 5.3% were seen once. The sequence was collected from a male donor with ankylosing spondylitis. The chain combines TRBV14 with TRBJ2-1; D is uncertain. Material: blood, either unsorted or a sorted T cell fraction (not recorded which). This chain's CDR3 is CASSPYSYNEQFF. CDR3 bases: TGTGCCAGCAGCCCTTACTCCTACAATGAGCAGTTCTTC. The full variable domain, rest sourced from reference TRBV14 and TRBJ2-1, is EAGVTQFPSHSVIEKGQTVTLRCDPISGHDNLYWYRRVMGKEIKFLLHFVKESKQDESGMPNNRFLAERTGGTYSTLKVQPAELEDSGVYFCASSPYSYNEQFFGPGTRLTVL.